Below are 2 T cell receptor beta chains sequenced from a single sample in a study of Ad26.COV2.S vaccination and SARS-CoV-2 variants. As to treatment: 15 to 20 received Ad26.COV2.S at low or high dose, single or two shots; five or six received placebo; per-sample allocation not given. Sampling took place 63 days after the first vaccine or placebo injection. The assay was immunoSEQ multiplex PCR, and TCRdb's table has in-frame clones only and misses some. The profile covers 350,000 to 450,000 clones, with approximately 84% appearing a single time and approximately 3.5% taken by the ten largest. The sequencing used peripheral blood, collected in a trial of Ad26.COV2.S vaccine versus placebo. All receptors come from a person aged 18 to 59 who received the Ad26.COV2.S COVID-19 vaccine or a placebo.

The rearrangement links TRBV19 to TRBJ2-5; D is perhaps TRBD2 (5 bases). V lost 3 bases and J lost 5, with 10 bases in between. The CDR3 runs 13 residues. Germline-derived CDR1 and CDR2 are LNHDA and SQIVND (reference sequence). CDR3 nucleotide sequence: TGTGCCAGTAGTATGTCGGGATTGGAGACCCAGTACTTC. Translated, it gives CASSMSGLETQYF.

This chain uses TRBV30 with TRBJ1-1; no clear D. V was cut by 2 bases and J by 0 bases, with 4 bases left in between. CDR3 length equals 12 residues. Germline assignment: CDR1 GTSNPN and CDR2 SVGIG (reference sequence). The CDR3 region is CAWSPMNTEAFF. CDR3 sequence (DNA): TGTGCCTGGAGTCCAATGAACACTGAAGCTTTCTTT.